A single sample is the source of the 12 T cell receptor beta chains below, sequenced in a study of T cell repertoires in cytomegalovirus infection. No antigens are known for them. TCRdb independently ran MiXCR on the reads; one entry per CDR3 protein. This sample carries about 120,000 distinct CDR3 sequences, 30% of them seen once, and the ten largest clones take around two fifths. The source was CD8+ T cells from cultured PBMCs, collected from culture after CMV antigen stimulation. The origin of the receptors is a human donor in good health (CMV status not recorded). Some clones in this sample may be carry-over from other donors' samples.

The chain has TRBV12-3 or TRBV12-4 and TRBJ2-1; 8 bases match TRBD1. J was trimmed by 8 bases and V by 6 bases; bases with no gene match: 3. CDR3 length equals 12 residues. The CDR3 loop is CASRTTGDEQFF. The CDR3 DNA sequence: TGTGCCAGCAGAACGACAGGGGATGAGCAGTTCTTC.

This clonotype appeared many times. The gene calls are TRBV5-1 and TRBJ2-3, with D hard to call. CDR3 length equals 14 residues. Between the trimmed V and J ends, which lost 0 bases and 5 bases, there was a span of 10 bases. CDR1 and CDR2 (germline): SGHRS, YFSETQ. The DNA of the CDR3 is TGCGCCAGCAGCTTGGAGGGATTTCAAGATACGCAGTATTTT. It yields the protein CASSLEGFQDTQYF.

The chain links TRBV7-9 to TRBJ1-6; 7 nucleotides match TRBD1. CDR3 length: 12 amino acids. Germline V gene lookup returns CDR1 SEHNR and CDR2 FQNEAQ (reference sequence). Trimming removed 10 bases from V and 6 bases from J; junction bases left unmatched: 3. Here the CDR3 DNA reads TGTGCCACCCGGGACAGTAATTCACCCCTCCACTTT. Its protein product is CATRDSNSPLHF.

This chain uses TRBV12-3 or TRBV12-4 with TRBJ2-2; weak D call: TRBD1 (5 bases). CDR3 length: 17 residues. Trimming pared 3 bases from V and 1 base from J, leaving 15 bases between. Here the CDR3 reads CASSFLRTTLNTGELFF. CDR3 coding DNA: TGTGCCAGCAGTTTCCTCCGGACAACCCTGAACACCGGGGAGCTGTTTTTT.

The rearrangement links TRBV5-6 to TRBJ1-2, with TRBD1 matching 9 bases. There are 15 residues in the CDR3. Trimming removed 3 bases from V and 4 bases from J; junction bases left unmatched: 7. CDR1 and CDR2 from the germline V gene are SGHDT and YYEEEE. The CDR3 region is CASSSQGAKVYGYTF. CDR3 in DNA: TGTGCCAGCAGCTCACAGGGGGCAAAGGTCTATGGCTACACCTTC.

The V gene is TRBV25-1, the J gene TRBJ2-3; perhaps TRBD2 as D (5 bases). Germline V CDR1 and CDR2: MGHDK, SYGVNS. Trimming took off 4 bases at V and 6 bases at J, with 17 bases between the two ends. CDR3 length: 15 residues. In DNA, the CDR3 is TGTGCCAGCAGTGCTCCTGGGAGAGAGTGGGATACGCAGTATTTT. Translated, it gives CASSAPGREWDTQYF.

This clonotype was seen more than once but under ten times. The chain couples TRBV10-3 to TRBJ1-1; a possible D gene is TRBD1 (5 bases). CDR1 is ENHRY, CDR2 SYGVKD, per germline. The CDR3 extends over 14 amino acids. Deletions cut 5 bases from V and 3 bases from J, with 13 bases between. The CDR3: CAISWGREDTEAFF. The CDR3 DNA reads TGTGCCATCAGTTGGGGCAGGGAAGACACTGAAGCTTTCTTT.

This clonotype was counted a few times. The chain joins TRBV28 to TRBJ1-2; D not certain. V lost 6 bases and J lost 4, with 18 bases in between. Germline loops: CDR1 MDHEN, CDR2 SYDVKM. The CDR3 runs 15 residues. The CDR3 spells CASSAIKGSIYGYTF. The CDR3 nucleotides read TGTGCCAGCAGCGCAATAAAGGGTAGTATCTATGGCTACACCTTC.

The chain uses TRBV12-3 or TRBV12-4 and TRBJ2-7, with 11 bases identical to TRBD2. Trimming cost V 3 bases and J 6 bases; bases outside gene matches: 4. The CDR3 runs to 14 residues. CDR3 DNA: TGTGCCAGCAGTTTGACTAGCGGGGTCATCGAGCAGTACTTC. Translating it yields CASSLTSGVIEQYF.

V usage is TRBV7-8 and J usage is TRBJ1-1; D unresolved. The CDR3 consists of 15 residues. Germline-derived CDR1 and CDR2 are SGHVS and FQNEAQ. Between the trimmed V and J ends, which lost 1 base and 1 base, there was a span of 10 bases. The CDR3 loop is CASSLGGVRNTEAFF. The CDR3 DNA is TGTGCCAGCAGCTTAGGCGGGGTGAGGAACACTGAAGCTTTCTTT.

This chain links TRBV6-1 with TRBJ2-1; 10 bases line up with TRBD2. This CDR3 has 16 residues. Germline V gene lookup returns CDR1 MNHNS and CDR2 SASEGT. Unmatched junction bases numbered 6, after V lost 3 bases and J lost 4 bases. The CDR3 region is CASSDAPSGSYNEQFF. The CDR3 DNA is TGTGCCAGCAGTGATGCACCTAGCGGGAGTTACAATGAGCAGTTCTTC.

This clonotype came up a few times. This CDR3 reads CSARGRGVETQYF. CDR3 sequence (DNA): TGCAGTGCTAGAGGCAGGGGGGTGGAGACCCAGTACTTC. The chain combines TRBV20-1 with TRBJ2-5; the D gene is possibly TRBD1 (7 bases). This CDR3 contains 13 residues. V was clipped by 1 base and J by 5 bases, with 11 bases between them. Per the germline V gene, CDR1 is DFQATT and CDR2 is SNEGSKA (reference sequence).